This TCR beta chain was obtained from a study of T cell responses to AZD1222 COVID-19 vaccine. The V gene lost 0 bases and the J gene lost 6 bases, with 12 bases spanning the gap. The CDR3 sequence is 14 residues long. Germline values: CDR1 LGHNA, CDR2 YSLEER. Assay used: immunoSEQ multiplex PCR; TCRdb lists only in-frame clones, some missing. The sample consists of about 75,000 clones, 87% of them appearing once. The sequence was obtained from an adult who received the AZD1222 COVID-19 vaccine. The chain carries TRBV4-3 and TRBJ2-7; no clear D gene. The sample here was peripheral blood, taken 28 days after the second AZD1222 dose. CDR3 residues: CASSQDSRVSEQYF. The CDR3 DNA follows: TGCGCCAGCAGCCAAGATTCCCGGGTAAGCGAGCAGTACTTC.